A single T cell receptor (beta chain) is shown here with its context. The antigen remains undetermined. This CDR3 is built from 14 residues. The V and J ends lost 4 bases and 4 bases respectively, with 14 bases between them. CDR1 and CDR2 from the germline V gene are PRHDT and FYEKMQ (reference sequence). This record belongs to a study of cytomegalovirus exposure and HLA in healthy donors. 13 Jbeta primers and 60 Vbeta primers were used for the PCR. The data were produced by immunoSEQ multiplex PCR, yet TCRdb's version contains in-frame clones alone and is incomplete. The sample lists tens of thousands of clones, about four fifths occurring once. Whole-study results and caveats: Among donors in an Asian-associated ancestry cluster, a later analysis reportedly found fewer N-insertions than the roughly 700-donor mean. Later work found most CMV-associated TCR beta chains apparently HLA-restricted.

The receptor comes from a middle-aged man in good health and CMV-seropositive. The chain carries TRBV13 and TRBJ2-7, with D maybe TRBD1 (5 bases). The material sequenced was PBMCs. CDR3 sequence reads: CASSSPDSNYEQYF. The DNA of the CDR3 is TGTGCCAGCAGCTCCCCTGACAGTAATTACGAGCAGTACTTC.